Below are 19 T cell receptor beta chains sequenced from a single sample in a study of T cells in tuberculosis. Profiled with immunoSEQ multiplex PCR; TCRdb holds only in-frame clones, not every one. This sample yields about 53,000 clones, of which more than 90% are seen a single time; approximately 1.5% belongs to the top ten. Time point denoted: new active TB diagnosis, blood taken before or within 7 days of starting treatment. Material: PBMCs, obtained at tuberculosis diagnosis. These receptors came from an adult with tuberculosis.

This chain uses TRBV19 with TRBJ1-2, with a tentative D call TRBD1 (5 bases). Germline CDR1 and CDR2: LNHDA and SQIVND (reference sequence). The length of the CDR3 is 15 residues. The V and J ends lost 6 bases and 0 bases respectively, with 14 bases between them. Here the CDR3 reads CASRNPGHTNYGYTF. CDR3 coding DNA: TGTGCCAGTAGGAACCCAGGGCATACTAACTATGGCTACACCTTC.

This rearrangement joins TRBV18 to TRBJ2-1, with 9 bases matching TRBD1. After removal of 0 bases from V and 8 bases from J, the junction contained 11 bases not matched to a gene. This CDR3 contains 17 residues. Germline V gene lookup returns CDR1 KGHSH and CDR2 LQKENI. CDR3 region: CASSPPVSDRGRYEQFF. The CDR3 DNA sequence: TGTGCCAGCTCACCACCGGTATCCGACAGGGGGAGGTATGAGCAGTTCTTC. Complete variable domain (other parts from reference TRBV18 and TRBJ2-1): NAGVMQNPRHLVRRRGQEARLRCSPMKGHSHVYWYRQLPEEGLKFMVYLQKENIIDESGMPKERFSAEFPKEGPSILRIQQVVRGDSAAYFCASSPPVSDRGRYEQFFGPGTRLTVL.

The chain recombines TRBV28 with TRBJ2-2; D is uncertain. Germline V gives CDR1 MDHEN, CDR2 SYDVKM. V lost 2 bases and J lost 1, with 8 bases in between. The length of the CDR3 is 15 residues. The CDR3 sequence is CASSLEPLNTGELFF. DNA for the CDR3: TGTGCCAGCAGTTTAGAGCCTTTGAACACCGGGGAGCTGTTTTTT. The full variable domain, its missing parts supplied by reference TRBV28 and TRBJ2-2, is DVKVTQSSRYLVKRTGEKVFLECVQDMDHENMFWYRQDPGLGLRLIYFSYDVKMKEKGDIPEGYSVSREKKERFSLILESASTNQTSMYLCASSLEPLNTGELFFGEGSRLTVL.

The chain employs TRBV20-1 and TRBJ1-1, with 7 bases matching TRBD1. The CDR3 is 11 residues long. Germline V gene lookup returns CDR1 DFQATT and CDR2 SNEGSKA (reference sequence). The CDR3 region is CNPRTGPEAFF. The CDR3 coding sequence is TGCAACCCTAGGACAGGTCCTGAAGCTTTCTTT.

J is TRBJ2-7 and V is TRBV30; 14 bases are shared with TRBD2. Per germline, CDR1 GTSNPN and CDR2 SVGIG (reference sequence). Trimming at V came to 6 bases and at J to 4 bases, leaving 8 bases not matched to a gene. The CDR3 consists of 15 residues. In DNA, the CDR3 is TGTGCCTGCACCGGGACTAGCGGGAGTCAGTACGAGCAGTACTTC. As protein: CACTGTSGSQYEQYF.

The CDR3: CSVRAGIETQYF. For the CDR3, the DNA is TGCAGCGTTAGGGCAGGGATAGAGACCCAGTACTTC. The genes are TRBV29-1 and TRBJ2-5, with a possible D match to TRBD1 (5 bases). The V end lost 5 bases, the J end lost 4 bases, and 11 bases lay between the germline ends. The V gene's germline CDR1 is SQVTM and CDR2 ANQGSEA. The CDR3 spans 12 residues.

The CDR3 DNA reads TGTGCCAGCAGCTTAAAACAGAACTACGAGCAGTACTTC. This sequence encodes CASSLKQNYEQYF. The rearrangement joins TRBV7-2 to TRBJ2-7; no reliable D call. CDR3 length: 13 amino acids. CDR1 and CDR2 from the germline V gene are SGHTA and FQGNSA. The V gene lost 2 bases and the J gene lost 3 bases, with 8 bases spanning the gap.

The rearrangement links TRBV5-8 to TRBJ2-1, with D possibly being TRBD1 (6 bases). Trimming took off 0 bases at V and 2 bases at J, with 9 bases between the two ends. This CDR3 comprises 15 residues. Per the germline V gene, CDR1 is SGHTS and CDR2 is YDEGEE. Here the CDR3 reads CASSLGQVTYNEQFF. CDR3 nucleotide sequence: TGTGCCAGCAGCTTGGGACAGGTGACCTACAATGAGCAGTTCTTC.

The CDR3 DNA sequence: TGTGCCAGCAGCCAAGATCCTGGGCGGGGGAGGGCCTACAATGAGCAGTTCTTC. Its translation is CASSQDPGRGRAYNEQFF. The chain joins TRBV4-2 to TRBJ2-1; 7 nucleotides match TRBD2. This CDR3 has 18 amino acids. Germline V gene data show CDR1 as LGHNA and CDR2 as YNFKEQ. V lost 0 bases to trimming and J lost 2 bases; unmatched junction nucleotides: 10.

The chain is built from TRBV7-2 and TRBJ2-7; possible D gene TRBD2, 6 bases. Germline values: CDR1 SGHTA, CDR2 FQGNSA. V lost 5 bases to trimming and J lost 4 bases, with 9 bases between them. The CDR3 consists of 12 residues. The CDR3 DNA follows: TGTGCCAGCAGCCCGGACTATTACGAGCAGTACTTC. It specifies CASSPDYYEQYF.

In DNA form, the CDR3 reads TGCGCCAGCAGCCAAGAGGGACTACGTCGCACAGATACGCAGTATTTT. Translation gives CASSQEGLRRTDTQYF. V usage is TRBV4-1 and J usage is TRBJ2-3; the match to TRBD2 covers 7 bases. The CDR3 extends over 16 amino acids. J was trimmed by 1 base and V by 0 bases; bases with no gene match: 4. The germline V gene encodes CDR1 MGHRA and CDR2 YSYEKL.

The CDR3 nucleotides are TGTGCCAGCAGTTTCAATGGCGGGAACACCGGGGAGCTGTTTTTT. Translation gives CASSFNGGNTGELFF. This chain connects TRBV6-5 to TRBJ2-2, with unresolved D. V lost 4 bases to trimming and J lost 1 base, with 10 bases between them. Germline assignment: CDR1 MNHEY and CDR2 SVGAGI. This CDR3 region has 15 residues.

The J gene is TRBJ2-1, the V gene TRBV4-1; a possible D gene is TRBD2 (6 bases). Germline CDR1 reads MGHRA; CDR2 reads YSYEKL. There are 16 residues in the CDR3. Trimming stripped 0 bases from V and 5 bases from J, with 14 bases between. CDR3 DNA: TGCGCCAGCAGCCAAGATATGGGGCCGGGAGACAATGAGCAGTTCTTC. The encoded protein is CASSQDMGPGDNEQFF.

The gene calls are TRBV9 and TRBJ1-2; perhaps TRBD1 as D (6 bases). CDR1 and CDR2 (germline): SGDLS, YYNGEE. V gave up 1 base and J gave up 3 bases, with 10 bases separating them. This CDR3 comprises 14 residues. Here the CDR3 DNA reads TGTGCCAGCAGCGTATCAGGGACATACTATGGCTACACCTTC. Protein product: CASSVSGTYYGYTF.

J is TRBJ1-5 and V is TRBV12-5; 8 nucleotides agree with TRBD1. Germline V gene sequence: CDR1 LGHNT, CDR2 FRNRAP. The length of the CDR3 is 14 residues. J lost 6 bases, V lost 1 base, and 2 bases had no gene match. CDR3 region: CASGLGTGTQPQHF. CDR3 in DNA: TGTGCTAGTGGTTTGGGGACAGGGACTCAGCCCCAGCATTTT.

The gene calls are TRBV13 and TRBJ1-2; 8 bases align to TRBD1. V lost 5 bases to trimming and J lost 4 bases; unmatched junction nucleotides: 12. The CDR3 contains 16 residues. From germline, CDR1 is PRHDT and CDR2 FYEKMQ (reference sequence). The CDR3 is CASSGAWDRRLYGYTF. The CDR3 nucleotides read TGTGCCAGCAGCGGAGCCTGGGACAGGAGACTCTATGGCTACACCTTC.

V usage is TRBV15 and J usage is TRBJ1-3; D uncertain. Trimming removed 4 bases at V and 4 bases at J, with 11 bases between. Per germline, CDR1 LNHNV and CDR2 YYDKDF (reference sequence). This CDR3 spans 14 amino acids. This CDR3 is CATSKRLDGNTIYF. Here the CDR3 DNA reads TGTGCCACCAGCAAGAGGTTAGACGGAAACACCATATATTTT.

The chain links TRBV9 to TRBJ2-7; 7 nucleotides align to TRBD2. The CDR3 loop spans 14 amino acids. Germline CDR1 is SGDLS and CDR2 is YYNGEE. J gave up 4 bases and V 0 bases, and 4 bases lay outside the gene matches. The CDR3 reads CASSVDPRGYEQYF. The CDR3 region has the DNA TGTGCCAGCAGCGTAGATCCGCGGGGGTACGAGCAGTACTTC.

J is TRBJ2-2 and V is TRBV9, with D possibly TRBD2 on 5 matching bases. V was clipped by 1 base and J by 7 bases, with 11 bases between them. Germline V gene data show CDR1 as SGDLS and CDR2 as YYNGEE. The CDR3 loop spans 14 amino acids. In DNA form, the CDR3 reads TGTGCCAGCAGCGTAACACTAGTTGGCGGGGAGCTGTTTTTT. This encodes CASSVTLVGGELFF. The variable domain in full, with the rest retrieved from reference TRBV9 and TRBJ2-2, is DSGVTQTPKHLITATGQRVTLRCSPRSGDLSVYWYQQSLDQGLQFLIQYYNGEERAKGNILERFSAQQFPDLHSELNLSSLELGDSALYFCASSVTLVGGELFFGEGSRLTVL.